This T cell receptor (beta chain) was recorded in a study of blood T cell repertoires in COVID-19. Across the study: Both acute and convalescent COVID-19 samples were obtained from the United States, Italy and Spain. T cells, B-cell-depleted T cells, or PBMCs supplied cDNA or gDNA.

CDR1 and CDR2 (germline): GTSNPN, SVGIG (reference sequence). The CDR3 consists of 14 residues. The V gene end was trimmed by 7 bases and the J gene end by 0 bases; junction bases not matched to a gene: 6. Only in-frame clones appear in the TCRdb table, and some are missing; sequencing was by immunoSEQ multiplex PCR. The table includes hundreds of thousands of clones, approximately 90% detected once. Grouping used clinical history reported by participants in a survey and questionnaire. In Cohort 3, a recovered donor had either two negative PCRs, clearance, or symptom resolution. The J gene is TRBJ2-1, the V gene TRBV30; 7 bases map to TRBD2. The origin of this receptor is a man under 40 who had recovered from COVID-19. The sample was PBMCs or T cells enriched from blood (not recorded which). The CDR3 region has the DNA TGTGCCTTTCACAGCGGGATCTCCTACAATGAGCAGTTCTTC. This encodes CAFHSGISYNEQFF.